The 10 T cell receptor beta chains given below trace back to one sample, sequenced in a study of T cells in Graves' hyperthyroidism and ophthalmopathy (dated by TCRdb to the late 2010s). Libraries were constructed by multiplex PCR. TCRdb names Illumina HiSeq 2000 as the instrument used. TCR beta CDR3 regions were amplified from RNA transcripts. A first-round RT-PCR of the TCR CDR3 used the HTBI primer set with the Qiagen OneStep RT-PCR kit. TCRdb redid the processing of the public reads, applying fastp at Q25 and MiXCR, and retained in-frame beta chains. Records with the same CDR3 protein are collapsed into one entry carrying the most frequent genes and DNA. Present in this sample are almost 600,000 distinct CDR3 sequences, approximately 14% of which were seen just once. 5% to 7% of the sample lies in the top ten. The sequencing input was blood. These receptors were collected from a woman aged 25 to 39 with Graves' hyperthyroidism that later progressed to Graves' ophthalmopathy.

This clonotype has at least ten counts. The genes are TRBV6-2 or TRBV6-3 and TRBJ1-4; D ambiguous. Trimming removed 5 bases from V and 6 bases from J, with 7 bases in between. The CDR3 consists of 12 residues. The germline CDR1 and CDR2 sequences are MNHEY and SVGEGT. The CDR3 reads CASSPVDEKLFF. The CDR3 DNA sequence: TGTGCCAGCAGTCCTGTCGATGAAAAACTGTTTTTT.

At least ten counts were recorded for this clonotype. The rearrangement links TRBV7-2 to TRBJ1-5; weak D call: TRBD1 (6 bases). The CDR3 is 15 amino acids. CDR1 is SGHTA, CDR2 FQGNSA, per germline. Trimming removed 1 base from V and 6 bases from J, with 13 bases in between. The CDR3 loop reads CASSLDGGRGQPQHF. The DNA of the CDR3 is TGTGCCAGCAGCTTAGACGGGGGGCGCGGTCAGCCCCAGCATTTT.

This clonotype was found many times. V usage is TRBV7-2 and J usage is TRBJ2-4; D call uncertain. Germline CDR1 SGHTA, CDR2 FQGNSA. CDR3 length: 14 amino acids. The V end was cut by 0 bases, the J end by 5 bases, with 8 bases between. CDR3 coding DNA: TGTGCCAGCAGCTTAGCAGGGTATCAAAACATTCAGTACTTC. It translates to CASSLAGYQNIQYF. Full variable domain (remainder filled in from reference TRBV7-2 and TRBJ2-4): GAGVSQSPSNKVTEKGKDVELRCDPISGHTALYWYRQSLGQGLEFLIYFQGNSAPDKSGLPSDRFSAERTGGSVSTLTIQRTQQEDSAVYLCASSLAGYQNIQYFGAGTRLSVL.

V usage is TRBV5-1 and J usage is TRBJ2-5; D is perhaps TRBD1 or TRBD2 (5 bases each). Germline-derived CDR1 and CDR2 are SGHRS and YFSETQ. The CDR3 sequence is 13 residues long. Trimming shortened V by 4 bases and J by 5 bases, and 12 bases separated the two germline ends. The CDR3 loop is CASSDSGGETQYF. CDR3 DNA sequence: TGCGCCAGCAGCGACAGTGGCGGGGAGACCCAGTACTTC.

The gene calls are TRBV20-1 and TRBJ2-7; 9 bases are shared with TRBD2. Germline V gene data show CDR1 as DFQATT and CDR2 as SNEGSKA (reference sequence). V lost 1 base and J lost 6; bases outside the gene matches: 4. This CDR3 spans 13 amino acids. CDR3 sequence: CSARGLAGSEQYF. CDR3 coding DNA: TGCAGTGCTAGAGGGCTAGCGGGAAGCGAGCAGTACTTC.

The chain recombines TRBV5-5 with TRBJ2-1; D may be TRBD1 (5 bases). V was shortened by 4 bases and J by 3 bases, with 23 bases between the two germline ends. This CDR3 contains 18 residues. CDR1 SGHKS and CDR2 YYEKEE come from the germline V gene (reference sequence). The CDR3 spells CASSPPRWGSTGYNEQFF. The CDR3 bases are TGTGCCAGCAGCCCTCCTCGCTGGGGCTCCACGGGCTACAATGAGCAGTTCTTC.

This clonotype was found a few times. V and J are TRBV3-1 and TRBJ2-7; D possibly uses TRBD1 or TRBD2 (5 bases each). V was clipped by 0 bases and J by 3 bases, with 18 bases between them. Per germline, CDR1 LGHDT and CDR2 YNNKEL (reference sequence). This CDR3 spans 17 amino acids. DNA for the CDR3: TGTGCCAGCAGCCAAGAGGGCCCCGGGACGGAAAGCTACGAGCAGTACTTC. Translation: CASSQEGPGTESYEQYF.

This clonotype has at least ten counts. J is TRBJ1-2 and V is TRBV24-1; no definite D call. Trimming cost V 0 bases and J 8 bases, with 12 bases left between them. CDR1 and CDR2 from the germline V gene are KGHDR and SFDVKD. The CDR3 consists of 14 residues. The DNA for the CDR3 is TGTGCCACCAGTGATTTGGGCAACGTGGGAGGCTACACCTTC. As protein: CATSDLGNVGGYTF.

This clonotype has a count of ten or more. The chain couples TRBV24-1 to TRBJ1-2; TRBD1 agrees at 8 bases. The CDR3 consists of 14 residues. CDR1 is KGHDR, CDR2 SFDVKD, per germline. V gave up 4 bases and J gave up 7 bases; unmatched junction bases: 7. CDR3 DNA sequence: TGTGCCACCAGTGACTTCCCAGGGGGCGGTGGCTACACCTTC. As protein: CATSDFPGGGGYTF.

The V and J genes are TRBV2 and TRBJ2-3, with D unresolved. V lost 7 bases to trimming and J lost 6 bases, with 20 bases between them. The germline CDR1 and CDR2 sequences are SNHLY and FYNNEI. CDR3 size: 15 residues. The chain's CDR3 is CASINRPTRQDTQYF. CDR3 in DNA: TGTGCCAGCATCAACCGCCCCACAAGGCAGGATACGCAGTATTTT.